The 25 T cell receptor beta chains given below trace back to one sample, sequenced in a study of cytomegalovirus exposure and HLA in healthy donors. PCR primers comprised 60 Vbeta and 13 Jbeta primers. Libraries were prepared by immunoSEQ multiplex PCR; TCRdb keeps only in-frame clonotypes and omits some of them. This table has 170,000 or so clones, around 82% appearing once. Sequences were obtained from PBMCs. These receptors were obtained from a man in his 60s in good health and CMV-seronegative.

Concerning this clone itself: This same CDR3 is encoded by further DNA sequences in the sample. The DNA for the CDR3 is TGTGCCAGCAGTGAAAGACAGGGGCTCAACACCGGGGAGCTGTTTTTT. Encoded protein: CASSERQGLNTGELFF. The chain combines TRBV6-1 with TRBJ2-2, with 8 bases identical to TRBD1. V gave up 2 bases and J gave up 2 bases; unmatched junction bases: 4. This CDR3 comprises 16 residues. Germline V gene sequence: CDR1 MNHNS, CDR2 SASEGT.

This chain joins TRBV7-9 and TRBJ2-1; weak D call: TRBD1 (5 bases). Trimming took 7 bases from V and 4 from J, leaving 17 bases between them. The V gene's germline CDR1 is SEHNR and CDR2 FQNEAQ (reference sequence). The CDR3 is 15 amino acids. The CDR3, as DNA: TGTGCCAGCACCGTCTCAGGGTTCGGGTACAATGAGCAGTTCTTC. Protein product: CASTVSGFGYNEQFF.

The rearrangement links TRBV27 to TRBJ2-1; the D gene is possibly TRBD1 (6 bases). The ends were cut back, 9 bases at V and 7 bases at J, with 16 bases in the middle. The germline gives CDR1 MNHEY, CDR2 SMNVEV (reference sequence). CDR3 length: 13 amino acids. The CDR3 coding sequence is TGTGCCAGTCTCGGTAGGGGGAGAAATGAGCAGTTCTTC. The encoded protein is CASLGRGRNEQFF.

A few counts support this clone. Other DNA sequences within the sample encode an identical CDR3. This rearrangement joins TRBV6-1 to TRBJ2-5, with 8 positions matching TRBD2. V lost 1 base, J lost 4 bases, and 2 bases stayed unmatched. Germline-derived CDR1 and CDR2 are MNHNS and SASEGT. The CDR3 length is 14 residues. The CDR3 nucleotides are TGTGCCAGCAGTGAAGTAGCGGGGCGAGAGACCCAGTACTTC. This encodes CASSEVAGRETQYF.

This sequence joins TRBV27 and TRBJ1-6; TRBD1 agrees at 8 bases. With 4 bases clipped from V and 1 base from J, the junction kept 0 bases outside the gene matches. Germline CDR1 reads MNHEY; CDR2 reads SMNVEV (reference sequence). CDR3 length: 15 amino acids. The CDR3 DNA reads TGTGCCAGCAGTTGGACAGGGTCCTATAATTCACCCCTCCACTTT. The encoded protein is CASSWTGSYNSPLHF.

J is TRBJ2-7 and V is TRBV4-2; perhaps TRBD1 as D (6 bases). The CDR3 extends over 12 amino acids. With 2 bases removed from V and 7 bases from J, the gap between germline ends came to 9 bases. Germline CDR1 reads LGHNA; CDR2 reads YNFKEQ. The CDR3 is CASSQPTGEQYF. CDR3 nucleotide sequence: TGTGCCAGCAGCCAACCAACAGGGGAGCAGTACTTC.

This chain links TRBV5-5 with TRBJ1-2, with 7 bases identical to TRBD1. This CDR3 spans 15 amino acids. The V and J ends lost 5 bases and 7 bases, in that order; junction bases with no gene match: 14. The germline CDR1 and CDR2 sequences are SGHKS and YYEKEE (reference sequence). CDR3 in amino acids: CASSPTGTGVLGYTF. CDR3 bases: TGTGCCAGCAGTCCGACGGGAACAGGGGTTCTTGGCTACACCTTC.

The CDR3: CASTTDGTGYSPLHF. CDR3 sequence (DNA): TGCGCCAGCACAACCGACGGGACAGGGTATTCACCCCTCCACTTT. The rearrangement uses TRBV5-1 and TRBJ1-6, with TRBD1 matching over 9 bases. CDR1 and CDR2 from the germline V gene are SGHRS and YFSETQ. This CDR3 comprises 15 residues. V gave up 6 bases and J gave up 8 bases; unmatched junction bases: 9.

This chain uses TRBV2 with TRBJ1-5; D remains ambiguous. Per the germline V gene, CDR1 is SNHLY and CDR2 is FYNNEI. The CDR3 contains 15 residues. Trimming stripped 10 bases from V and 0 bases from J, with 16 bases between. CDR3 sequence reads: CANRYQAYSNQPQHF. The CDR3 region has the DNA TGTGCCAATAGGTATCAGGCTTATAGCAATCAGCCCCAGCATTTT.

This sequence joins TRBV9 and TRBJ2-1; 12 positions agree with TRBD2. This CDR3 is 16 amino acids long. The V and J ends lost 2 bases and 9 bases, in that order; junction bases with no gene match: 9. From germline, CDR1 is SGDLS and CDR2 YYNGEE. DNA of the CDR3: TGTGCCAGCAGCGTGTCGACTAGCGGGAGTAAAAGTGAGCAGTTCTTC. Translated: CASSVSTSGSKSEQFF.

This clone was detected once. The genes are TRBV6-4 and TRBJ1-6, with TRBD1 matching 7 bases. The CDR3 extends over 16 amino acids. The germline V gene has CDR1 MRHNA and CDR2 SNTAGT. V lost 8 bases and J lost 4; bases outside the gene matches: 11. CDR3 residues: CASSTTPGGYNSPLHF. Written as DNA, the CDR3 is TGTGCCAGCTCCACCACTCCAGGGGGATATAATTCACCCCTCCACTTT.

The rearrangement joins TRBV11-1 to TRBJ2-3; TRBD2 aligns across 12 bases. The CDR3 covers 18 residues. The germline V gene encodes CDR1 SGHAT and CDR2 FQDESV (reference sequence). With 0 bases clipped from V and 7 bases from J, the junction kept 11 bases outside the gene matches. CDR3 in amino acids: CASSLAPGLAGSWNTQYF. In DNA form, the CDR3 reads TGTGCCAGCAGCTTAGCCCCTGGACTAGCGGGATCCTGGAATACGCAGTATTTT.

Here the CDR3 DNA reads TGTGCCATCAGTGAGTCTCCAACGGGGGGCTACACCTTC. Translated: CAISESPTGGYTF. This rearrangement joins TRBV10-3 to TRBJ1-2; D remains ambiguous. This CDR3 has 13 residues. V was clipped by 0 bases and J by 8 bases, with 10 bases between them. Germline lookup yields CDR1 ENHRY and CDR2 SYGVKD.

DNA for the CDR3: TGTGCCAGCAGTTCAGGGGTCTACCTAAAGACCCAGTACTTC. Its protein product is CASSSGVYLKTQYF. V gene TRBV27 combines with J gene TRBJ2-5, with D tentatively TRBD1 (6 bases). Germline V gene data show CDR1 as MNHEY and CDR2 as SMNVEV (reference sequence). Trimming removed 4 bases from V and 6 bases from J, with 15 bases in between. The CDR3 length is 14 residues.

This clone turned up a few times. The J gene is TRBJ1-2, the V gene TRBV5-1, with TRBD1 matching over 8 bases. V gave up 0 bases and J gave up 7 bases; unmatched junction bases: 5. The germline V gene encodes CDR1 SGHRS and CDR2 YFSETQ. The CDR3 runs 14 residues. The CDR3 loop is CASSLETGVAGYTF. CDR3 sequence (DNA): TGCGCCAGCAGCTTGGAGACAGGGGTCGCTGGCTACACCTTC.

This clone appeared once. J is TRBJ1-3 and V is TRBV10-2, with D perhaps TRBD1 (6 bases). The germline gives CDR1 WSHSY, CDR2 SAAADI. This CDR3 is 13 amino acids long. V was shortened by 3 bases and J by 5 bases, with 8 bases between the two germline ends. The CDR3 is CASSEGGRNTIYF. CDR3 DNA: TGCGCCAGCAGTGAAGGGGGTAGAAACACCATATATTTT.

This CDR3 reads CASSPGRGNTEAFF. As DNA, the CDR3 is TGTGCCAGCAGCCCCGGGAGGGGGAACACTGAAGCTTTCTTT. This rearrangement joins TRBV7-8 to TRBJ1-1; a weak D match, TRBD1 (5 bases). CDR3 length: 14 amino acids. Trimming shortened V by 5 bases and J by 1 base, and 11 bases separated the two germline ends. In germline, CDR1 is SGHVS, CDR2 FQNEAQ.

The chain is built from TRBV4-1 and TRBJ1-5; 7 bases align to TRBD1. This CDR3 comprises 15 residues. Per the germline V gene, CDR1 is MGHRA and CDR2 is YSYEKL. The trim removed 3 bases at V and 5 bases at J, leaving 7 bases unmatched. The CDR3 sequence is CASSQPGQQHQPQHF. CDR3 DNA sequence: TGCGCCAGCAGCCAGCCGGGACAGCAACATCAGCCCCAGCATTTT.

The chain recombines TRBV9 with TRBJ1-3, with D unclear. The CDR3 covers 16 residues. V was shortened by 2 bases and J by 0 bases, with 12 bases between the two germline ends. Germline V gene sequence: CDR1 SGDLS, CDR2 YYNGEE. The chain's CDR3 is CASSVGGLPSGNTIYF. In DNA form, the CDR3 reads TGTGCCAGCAGCGTGGGAGGGCTTCCCTCTGGAAACACCATATATTTT.

As concerns this clone: At one end the junction does not follow the germline gene, possibly because of a read error. The chain combines TRBV2 with TRBJ1-6; weak D call: TRBD1 (5 bases). This CDR3 has 13 residues. CDR1 is SNHLY, CDR2 FYNNEI, per germline. CDR3 coding DNA: TGTGCCAGCAGTGAAGCAGGCAGGGATCGTGTCCCCTTT. It codes for CASSEAGRDRVPF.

This clone came up a few times. V gene TRBV2 combines with J gene TRBJ2-5, with unresolved D. The V end was cut by 6 bases, the J end by 1 base, with 6 bases between. Germline CDR1 is SNHLY and CDR2 is FYNNEI. The CDR3 is 12 residues long. The CDR3 loop reads CASRGSQETQYF. CDR3 DNA sequence: TGTGCCAGCAGGGGCAGCCAAGAGACCCAGTACTTC. The variable domain in full, with the rest retrieved from reference TRBV2 and TRBJ2-5, is EPEVTQTPSHQVTQMGQEVILRCVPISNHLYFYWYRQILGQKVEFLVSFYNNEISEKSEIFDDQFSVERPDGSNFTLKIRSTKLEDSAMYFCASRGSQETQYFGPGTRLLVL.

The chain employs TRBV28 and TRBJ2-2; possibly TRBD2 for D (5 bases). The CDR3 covers 12 residues. Deletions cut 7 bases from V and 4 bases from J, with 7 bases between. The V gene's germline CDR1 is MDHEN and CDR2 SYDVKM. CDR3 loop: CASTLATGELFF. The CDR3 DNA sequence: TGTGCCAGCACCCTAGCCACCGGGGAGCTGTTTTTT.

The rearrangement uses TRBV9 and TRBJ2-1, with a tentative D call TRBD2 (6 bases). V lost 0 bases and J 2 bases, leaving 9 bases between the germline ends. Germline V gene sequence: CDR1 SGDLS, CDR2 YYNGEE. This CDR3 spans 15 amino acids. CDR3 in amino acids: CASSVGGDAYNEQFF. DNA of the CDR3: TGTGCCAGCAGCGTAGGGGGGGATGCCTACAATGAGCAGTTCTTC.

On this clone itself: One end of the junction is discordant with germline, which a read error may explain. This chain connects TRBV2 to TRBJ1-5; a weak D match, TRBD1 (5 bases). The CDR3 contains 16 residues. From germline, CDR1 is SNHLY and CDR2 FYNNEI. The CDR3: CASSSRQWRANQPRHF. The CDR3 DNA is TGTGCCAGCAGTTCCAGACAGTGGAGGGCCAATCAGCCCCGGCATTTT. Drawing the rest from reference TRBV2 and TRBJ1-5, the complete variable domain is EPEVTQTPSHQVTQMGQEVILRCVPISNHLYFYWYRQILGQKVEFLVSFYNNEISEKSEIFDDQFSVERPDGSNFTLKIRSTKLEDSAMYFCASSSRQWRANQPRHFGDGTRLSIL.

This clone was counted a single time. Germline is not matched at one junction end, which may reflect a read error. The V call is TRBV4-1, the J call TRBJ1-2, with TRBD1 as a possible D gene (6 bases). This CDR3 has 14 amino acids. Germline V gene sequence: CDR1 MGHRA, CDR2 YSYEKL. The CDR3 loop reads CASTPQGIYYGYPF. The CDR3, as DNA: TGCGCCAGCACCCCACAGGGAATCTACTATGGCTACCCCTTC.